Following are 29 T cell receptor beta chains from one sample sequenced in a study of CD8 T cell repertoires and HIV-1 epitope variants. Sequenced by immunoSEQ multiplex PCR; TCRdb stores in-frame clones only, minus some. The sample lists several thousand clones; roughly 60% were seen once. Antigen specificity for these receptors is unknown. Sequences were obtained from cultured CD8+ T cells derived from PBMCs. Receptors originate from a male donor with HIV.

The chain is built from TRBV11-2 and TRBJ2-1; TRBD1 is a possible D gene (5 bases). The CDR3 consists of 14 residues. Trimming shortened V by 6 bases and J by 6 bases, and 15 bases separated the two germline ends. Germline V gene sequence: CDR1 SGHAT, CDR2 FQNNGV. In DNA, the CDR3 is TGTGCCAGCAGTTTCCAGGACAACACCAATGAGCAGTTCTTC. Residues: CASSFQDNTNEQFF.

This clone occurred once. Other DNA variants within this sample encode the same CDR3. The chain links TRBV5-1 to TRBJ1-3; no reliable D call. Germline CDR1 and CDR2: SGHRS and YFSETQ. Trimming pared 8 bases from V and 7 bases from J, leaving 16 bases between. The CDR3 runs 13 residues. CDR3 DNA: TGCGCCAGTAGGGATACTGAAAGGAACACCATATATTTT. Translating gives CASRDTERNTIYF.

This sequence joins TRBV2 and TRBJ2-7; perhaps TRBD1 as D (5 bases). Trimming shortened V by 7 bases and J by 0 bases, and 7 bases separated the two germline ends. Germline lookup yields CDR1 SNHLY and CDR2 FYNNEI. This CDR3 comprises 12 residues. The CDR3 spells CASIDSSYEQYF. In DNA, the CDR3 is TGTGCCAGCATAGACAGCTCCTACGAGCAGTACTTC.

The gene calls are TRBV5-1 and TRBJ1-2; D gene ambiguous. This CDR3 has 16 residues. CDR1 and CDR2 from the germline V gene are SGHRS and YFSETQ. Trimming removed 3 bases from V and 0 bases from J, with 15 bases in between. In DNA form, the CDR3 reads TGCGCCAGCAGCTCGATCCTAGCGGCCGCTAACTATGGCTACACCTTC. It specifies CASSSILAAANYGYTF.

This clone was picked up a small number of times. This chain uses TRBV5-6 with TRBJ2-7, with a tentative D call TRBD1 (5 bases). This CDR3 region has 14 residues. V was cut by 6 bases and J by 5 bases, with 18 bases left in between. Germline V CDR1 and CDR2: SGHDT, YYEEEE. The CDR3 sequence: CASKPQVQFHEQYF. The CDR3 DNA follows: TGTGCCAGCAAACCACAGGTCCAATTCCACGAGCAGTACTTC. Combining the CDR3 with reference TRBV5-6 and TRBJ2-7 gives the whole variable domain DAGVTQSPTHLIKTRGQQVTLRCSPKSGHDTVSWYQQALGQGPQFIFQYYEEEERQRGNFPDRFSGHQFPNYSSELNVNALLLGDSALYLCASKPQVQFHEQYFGPGTRLTVT.

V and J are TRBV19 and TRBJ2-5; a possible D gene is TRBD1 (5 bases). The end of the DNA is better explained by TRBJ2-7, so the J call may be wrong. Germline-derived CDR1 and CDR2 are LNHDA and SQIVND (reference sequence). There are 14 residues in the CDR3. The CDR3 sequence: CASSIGPGPYEQYF. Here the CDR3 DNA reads TGTGCCAGTAGTATAGGACCAGGGCCCTACGAGCAGTACTTC.

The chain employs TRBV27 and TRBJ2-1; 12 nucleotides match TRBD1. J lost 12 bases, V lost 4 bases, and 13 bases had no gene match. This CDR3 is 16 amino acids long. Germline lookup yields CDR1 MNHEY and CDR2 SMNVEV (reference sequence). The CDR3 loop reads CASSSPGTGGPTGQFF. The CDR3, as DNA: TGTGCCAGCAGTTCCCCCGGGACAGGGGGCCCTACGGGGCAGTTCTTC.

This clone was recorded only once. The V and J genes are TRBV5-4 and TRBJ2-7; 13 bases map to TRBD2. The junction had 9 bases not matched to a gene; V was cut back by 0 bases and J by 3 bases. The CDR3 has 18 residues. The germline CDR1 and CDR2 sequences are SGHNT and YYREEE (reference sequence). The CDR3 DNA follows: TGTGCCAGCAGCTTGGGGACTAGCGGGAGCCGAGCCTTCTACGAGCAGTACTTC. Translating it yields CASSLGTSGSRAFYEQYF.

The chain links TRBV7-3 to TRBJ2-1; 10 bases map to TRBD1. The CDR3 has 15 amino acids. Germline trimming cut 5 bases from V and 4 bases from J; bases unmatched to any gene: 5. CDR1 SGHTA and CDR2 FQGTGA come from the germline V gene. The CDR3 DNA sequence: TGTGCCAGCAGCACAGGGGGACAGGGGTACAATGAGCAGTTCTTC. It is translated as CASSTGGQGYNEQFF.

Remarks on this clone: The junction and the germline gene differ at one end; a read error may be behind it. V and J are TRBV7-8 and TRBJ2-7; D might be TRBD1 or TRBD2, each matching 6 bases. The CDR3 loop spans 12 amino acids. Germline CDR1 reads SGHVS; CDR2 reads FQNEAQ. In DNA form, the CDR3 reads TGTGCCAGCAGCCAAGGAGGGGGACCGGACGACTTC. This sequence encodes CASSQGGGPDDF.

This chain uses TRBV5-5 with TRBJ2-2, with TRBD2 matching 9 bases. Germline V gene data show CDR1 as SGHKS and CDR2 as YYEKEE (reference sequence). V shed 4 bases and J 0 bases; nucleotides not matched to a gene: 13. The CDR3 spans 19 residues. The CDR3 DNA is TGTGCCAGCAGCAAGGGACCTAGCGGGATATCCGCGAACACCGGGGAGCTGTTTTTT. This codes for CASSKGPSGISANTGELFF.

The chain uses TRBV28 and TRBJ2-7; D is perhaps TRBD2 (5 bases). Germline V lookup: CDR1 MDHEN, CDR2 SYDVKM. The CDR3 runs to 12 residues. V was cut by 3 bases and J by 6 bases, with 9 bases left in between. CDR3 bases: TGTGCCAGCAGTTTGGGAGTTAGCGAGCAGTACTTC. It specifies CASSLGVSEQYF.

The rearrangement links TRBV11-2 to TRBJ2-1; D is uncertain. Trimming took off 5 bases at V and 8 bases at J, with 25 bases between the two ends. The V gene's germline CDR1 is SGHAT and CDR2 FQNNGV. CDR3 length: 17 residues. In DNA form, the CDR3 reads TGTGCCAGCAGCCTTACTATCCGGGCCGCTAGTGGGGATGAGCAGTTCTTC. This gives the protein CASSLTIRAASGDEQFF.

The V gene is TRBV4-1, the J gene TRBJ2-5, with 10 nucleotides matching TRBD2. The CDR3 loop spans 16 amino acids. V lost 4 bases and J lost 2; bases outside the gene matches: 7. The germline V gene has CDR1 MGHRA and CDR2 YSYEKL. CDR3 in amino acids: CASSPGLAGVQETQYF. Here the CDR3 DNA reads TGCGCCAGCAGCCCAGGTCTAGCGGGAGTACAAGAGACCCAGTACTTC.

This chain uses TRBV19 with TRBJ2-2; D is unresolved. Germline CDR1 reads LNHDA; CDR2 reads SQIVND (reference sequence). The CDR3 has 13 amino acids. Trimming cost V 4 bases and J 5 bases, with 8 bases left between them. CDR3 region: CASSRQETGELFF. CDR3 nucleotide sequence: TGTGCCAGTAGTAGACAAGAAACCGGGGAGCTGTTTTTT. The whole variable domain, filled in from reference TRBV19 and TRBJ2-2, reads DGGITQSPKYLFRKEGQNVTLSCEQNLNHDAMYWYRQDPGQGLRLIYYSQIVNDFQKGDIAEGYSVSREKKESFPLTVTSAQKNPTAFYLCASSRQETGELFFGEGSRLTVL.

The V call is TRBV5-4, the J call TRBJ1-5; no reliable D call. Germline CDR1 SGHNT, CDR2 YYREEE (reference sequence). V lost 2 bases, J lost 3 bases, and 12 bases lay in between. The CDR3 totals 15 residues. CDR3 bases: TGTGCCAGCAGCTTATGGGGAAACCCCAATCAGCCCCAGCATTTT. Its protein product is CASSLWGNPNQPQHF.

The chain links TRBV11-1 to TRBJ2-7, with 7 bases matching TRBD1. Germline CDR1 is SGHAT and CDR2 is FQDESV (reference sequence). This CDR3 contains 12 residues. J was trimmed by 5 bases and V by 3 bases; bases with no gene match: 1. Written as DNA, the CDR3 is TGTGCCAGCAGCTTGACAGGGAACGAGCAGTACTTC. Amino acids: CASSLTGNEQYF.

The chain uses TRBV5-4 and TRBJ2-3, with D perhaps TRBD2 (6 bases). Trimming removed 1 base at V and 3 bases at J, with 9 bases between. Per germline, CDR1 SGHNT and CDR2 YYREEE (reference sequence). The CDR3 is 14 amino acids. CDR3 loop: CASSLWAGTDTQYF. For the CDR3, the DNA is TGTGCCAGCAGCTTGTGGGCGGGAACAGATACGCAGTATTTT.

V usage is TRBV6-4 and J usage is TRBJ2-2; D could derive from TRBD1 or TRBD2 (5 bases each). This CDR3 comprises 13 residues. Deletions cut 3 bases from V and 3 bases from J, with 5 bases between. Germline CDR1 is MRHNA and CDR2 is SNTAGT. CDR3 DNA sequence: TGTGCCAGCAGTGAGGGGGACACCGGGGAGCTGTTTTTT. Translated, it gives CASSEGDTGELFF.

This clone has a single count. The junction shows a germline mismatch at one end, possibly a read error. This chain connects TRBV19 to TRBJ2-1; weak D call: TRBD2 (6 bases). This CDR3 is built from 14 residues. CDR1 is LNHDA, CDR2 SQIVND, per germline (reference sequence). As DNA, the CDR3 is TGTGCCAGTAGTTCTCACGGGACTTACAGTGAGCAGTTCTTC. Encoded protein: CASSSHGTYSEQFF.

The CDR3 region has the DNA TGTGCCATCAGTCAGGGGCTGAACACTGAAGCTTTCTTT. This sequence encodes CAISQGLNTEAFF. This chain joins TRBV10-3 and TRBJ1-1; D may be TRBD1 (6 bases). V lost 5 bases and J 0 bases, leaving 7 bases between the germline ends. Germline CDR1 ENHRY, CDR2 SYGVKD. The CDR3 consists of 13 residues.

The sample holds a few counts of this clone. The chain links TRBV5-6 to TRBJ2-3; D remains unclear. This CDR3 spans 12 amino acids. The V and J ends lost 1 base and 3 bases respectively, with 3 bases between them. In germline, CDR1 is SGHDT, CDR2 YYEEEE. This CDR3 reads CASSLLTDTQYF. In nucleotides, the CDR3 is TGTGCCAGCAGCTTGTTAACAGATACGCAGTATTTT. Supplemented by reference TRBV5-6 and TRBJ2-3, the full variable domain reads DAGVTQSPTHLIKTRGQQVTLRCSPKSGHDTVSWYQQALGQGPQFIFQYYEEEERQRGNFPDRFSGHQFPNYSSELNVNALLLGDSALYLCASSLLTDTQYFGPGTRLTVL.

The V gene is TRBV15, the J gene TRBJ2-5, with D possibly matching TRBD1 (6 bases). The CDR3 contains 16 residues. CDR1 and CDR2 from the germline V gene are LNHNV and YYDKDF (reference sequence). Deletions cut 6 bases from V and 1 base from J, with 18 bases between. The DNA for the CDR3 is TGTGCCACCAGTGAGGGGGACGGAGTTCCCCAAGAGACCCAGTACTTC. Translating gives CATSEGDGVPQETQYF.

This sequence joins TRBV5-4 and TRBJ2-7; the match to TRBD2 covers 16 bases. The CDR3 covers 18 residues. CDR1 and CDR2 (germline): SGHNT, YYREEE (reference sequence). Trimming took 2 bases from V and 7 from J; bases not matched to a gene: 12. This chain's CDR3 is CASSFTASGLAGGGEQYF. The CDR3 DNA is TGTGCCAGCAGCTTCACGGCCTCGGGACTAGCGGGAGGGGGGGAGCAGTACTTC.

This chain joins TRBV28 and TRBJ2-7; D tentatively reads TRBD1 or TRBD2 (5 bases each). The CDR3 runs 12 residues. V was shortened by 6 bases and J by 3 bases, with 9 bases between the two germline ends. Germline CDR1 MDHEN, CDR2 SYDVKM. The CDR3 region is CASSWGFYEQYF. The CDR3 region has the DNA TGTGCCAGCAGCTGGGGGTTCTACGAGCAGTACTTC. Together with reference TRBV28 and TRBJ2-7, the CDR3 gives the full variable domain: DVKVTQSSRYLVKRTGEKVFLECVQDMDHENMFWYRQDPGLGLRLIYFSYDVKMKEKGDIPEGYSVSREKKERFSLILESASTNQTSMYLCASSWGFYEQYFGPGTRLTVT.

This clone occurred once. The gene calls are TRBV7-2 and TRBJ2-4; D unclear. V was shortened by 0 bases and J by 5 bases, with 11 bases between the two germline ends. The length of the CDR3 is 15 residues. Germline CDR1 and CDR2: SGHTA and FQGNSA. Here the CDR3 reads CASSLAGRAENIQYF. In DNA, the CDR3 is TGTGCCAGCAGCTTAGCCGGAAGGGCGGAAAACATTCAGTACTTC.

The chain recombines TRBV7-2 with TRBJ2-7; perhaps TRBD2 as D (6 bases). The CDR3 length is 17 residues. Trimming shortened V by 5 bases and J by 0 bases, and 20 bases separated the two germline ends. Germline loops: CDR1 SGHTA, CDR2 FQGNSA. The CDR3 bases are TGTGCCAGCAGCATCGCCGGGGGATGGCGGGACTCCTACGAGCAGTACTTC. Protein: CASSIAGGWRDSYEQYF.

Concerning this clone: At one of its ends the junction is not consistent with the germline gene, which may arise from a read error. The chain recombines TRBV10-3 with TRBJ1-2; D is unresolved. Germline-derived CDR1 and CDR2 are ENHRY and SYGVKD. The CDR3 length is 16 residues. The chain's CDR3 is CASSELPQDLDYGYTF. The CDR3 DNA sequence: TGTGCCAGCAGTGAACTTCCACAAGACCTAGACTATGGCTACACCTTC.

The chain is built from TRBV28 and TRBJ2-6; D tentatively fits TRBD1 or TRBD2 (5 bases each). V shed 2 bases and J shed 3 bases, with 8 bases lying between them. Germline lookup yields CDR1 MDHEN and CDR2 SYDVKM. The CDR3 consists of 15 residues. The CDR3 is CASSLSGGGANVLTF. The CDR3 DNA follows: TGTGCCAGCAGTTTAAGTGGGGGTGGGGCCAACGTCCTGACTTTC. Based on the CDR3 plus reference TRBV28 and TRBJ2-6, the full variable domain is DVKVTQSSRYLVKRTGEKVFLECVQDMDHENMFWYRQDPGLGLRLIYFSYDVKMKEKGDIPEGYSVSREKKERFSLILESASTNQTSMYLCASSLSGGGANVLTFGAGSRLTVL.